These 27 T cell receptor beta chains came from one sample sequenced in a study of T cell changes during pregnancy in multiple sclerosis. The repertoire was sequenced with immunoSEQ multiplex PCR; TCRdb's copy has only in-frame clones and lacks some. The sample lists almost 50,000 clones, about 90% occurring once. Source: CD8+ T cells from peripheral blood mononuclear cells, taken after pregnancy. Source of these receptors: a female donor with multiple sclerosis, enrolled in a pregnancy study.

The chain employs TRBV13 and TRBJ1-2, with D perhaps matching TRBD1 (5 bases). CDR3 size: 11 residues. V was trimmed by 11 bases and J by 7 bases, leaving 14 bases between them. The germline gives CDR1 PRHDT, CDR2 FYEKMQ (reference sequence). This CDR3 is CAGGGPRGYTF. DNA of the CDR3: TGTGCCGGGGGGGGTCCGCGTGGCTACACCTTC.

The chain employs TRBV4-1 and TRBJ2-1, with D perhaps matching TRBD2 (5 bases). Germline V lookup: CDR1 MGHRA, CDR2 YSYEKL. CDR3 length equals 16 residues. The V and J ends lost 1 base and 4 bases respectively, with 14 bases between them. The CDR3 here is CASSQVVALGYNEQFF. The CDR3 nucleotides are TGCGCCAGCAGCCAAGTGGTCGCACTAGGATACAATGAGCAGTTCTTC.

The chain joins TRBV30 to TRBJ2-7, with TRBD1 as a possible D gene (6 bases). V shed 0 bases and J shed 6 bases, with 12 bases lying between them. CDR3 length equals 13 residues. The germline V gene has CDR1 GTSNPN and CDR2 SVGIG (reference sequence). CDR3 in amino acids: CAWSVMAGAEQYF. The CDR3 DNA reads as TGTGCCTGGAGTGTAATGGCAGGGGCCGAGCAGTACTTC.

On this clone: The same CDR3 can be traced to other DNA sequences in this sample. The V gene is TRBV11-2, the J gene TRBJ2-2, with a possible D match to TRBD1 (5 bases). The CDR3 length is 14 residues. Trimming removed 5 bases at V and 2 bases at J, with 9 bases between. In germline, CDR1 is SGHAT, CDR2 FQNNGV. Here the CDR3 reads CASSLGQNTGELFF. CDR3 nucleotide sequence: TGTGCCAGCAGCCTGGGGCAAAACACCGGGGAGCTGTTTTTT.

This clone appeared a single time. The chain couples TRBV5-6 to TRBJ2-7, with D possibly TRBD1 on 5 matching bases. Germline V gene data show CDR1 as SGHDT and CDR2 as YYEEEE. The V gene lost 4 bases and the J gene lost 6 bases, with 11 bases spanning the gap. The CDR3 totals 12 residues. The CDR3 DNA follows: TGTGCCAGCAGCCGTCAGGGTTCCGAGCAGTACTTC. Protein sequence: CASSRQGSEQYF.

This chain links TRBV5-8 with TRBJ2-3; D not resolved. The CDR3 totals 14 residues. Germline lookup yields CDR1 SGHTS and CDR2 YDEGEE. Trimming removed 4 bases at V and 4 bases at J, with 13 bases between. The CDR3 is CASSLSVDSDTQYF. The CDR3 bases are TGTGCCAGCAGCCTATCGGTTGATTCAGATACGCAGTATTTT.

The chain employs TRBV13 and TRBJ2-7; possible D gene TRBD2, 5 bases. Germline CDR1 is PRHDT and CDR2 is FYEKMQ (reference sequence). V was clipped by 0 bases and J by 3 bases, with 6 bases between them. The CDR3 length is 13 residues. For the CDR3, the DNA is TGTGCCAGCAGCTTAGGTCGGGGCTACGAGCAGTACTTC. It is translated as CASSLGRGYEQYF.

CDR3 bases: TGTGCCAGCAGTGACTCGAGTCAGGGGCACAATGAGCAGTTCTTC. Protein: CASSDSSQGHNEQFF. The chain uses TRBV6-4 and TRBJ2-1; the D gene is possibly TRBD1 (6 bases). V was shortened by 0 bases and J by 5 bases, with 11 bases between the two germline ends. The CDR3 sequence is 15 residues long. The germline CDR1 and CDR2 sequences are MRHNA and SNTAGT.

The chain joins TRBV29-1 to TRBJ2-7, with 7 bases matching TRBD1. In germline, CDR1 is SQVTM, CDR2 ANQGSEA. V trimming: 6 bases; J trimming: 7 bases; junction bases outside the gene matches: 9. This CDR3 is 12 amino acids long. Here the CDR3 DNA reads TGCAGCGTCGAGGACAGGTTTGGAGAGCAGTACTTC. This translates into CSVEDRFGEQYF.

J is TRBJ2-7 and V is TRBV10-3, with unresolved D. This CDR3 spans 12 amino acids. Trimming took off 7 bases at V and 3 bases at J, with 10 bases between the two ends. The germline V gene encodes CDR1 ENHRY and CDR2 SYGVKD. The CDR3: CAITGPNYEQYF. For the CDR3, the DNA is TGTGCCATCACCGGTCCCAACTACGAGCAGTACTTC.

This sequence joins TRBV29-1 and TRBJ2-7; 9 nucleotides line up with TRBD1. With V trimmed by 5 bases and J by 4 bases, 9 bases remained unmatched. Looked up from germline, CDR1 is SQVTM and CDR2 is ANQGSEA. This CDR3 is built from 14 residues. CDR3 amino acids: CSVRGQGTGYEQYF. DNA for the CDR3: TGCAGCGTTCGTGGACAGGGGACTGGGTACGAGCAGTACTTC.

The V and J genes are TRBV30 and TRBJ2-2; 8 bases are a match to TRBD2. The germline V gene has CDR1 GTSNPN and CDR2 SVGIG (reference sequence). There are 14 residues in the CDR3. J gave up 7 bases and V 2 bases, and 6 bases lay outside the gene matches. CDR3 protein: CAWSLAGGIGELFF. CDR3 coding DNA: TGTGCCTGGAGTTTGGCGGGGGGAATCGGGGAGCTGTTTTTT.

This chain connects TRBV5-6 to TRBJ1-2; D gene ambiguous. The CDR3 length is 14 residues. CDR1 SGHDT and CDR2 YYEEEE come from the germline V gene. V gave up 4 bases and J gave up 8 bases, with 18 bases separating them. CDR3 bases: TGTGCCAGCAGCCCTTGGGCGCAGAGCTTAGGCTACACCTTC. Protein: CASSPWAQSLGYTF. Based on the CDR3 plus reference TRBV5-6 and TRBJ1-2, the full variable domain is DAGVTQSPTHLIKTRGQQVTLRCSPKSGHDTVSWYQQALGQGPQFIFQYYEEEERQRGNFPDRFSGHQFPNYSSELNVNALLLGDSALYLCASSPWAQSLGYTFGSGTRLTVV.

This chain uses TRBV19 with TRBJ2-2, with 9 bases matching TRBD1. CDR1 and CDR2 from the germline V gene are LNHDA and SQIVND (reference sequence). V lost 3 bases, J lost 3 bases, and 2 bases stayed unmatched. The CDR3 has 15 amino acids. Here the CDR3 DNA reads TGTGCCAGTAGTATGAGACAGGGGGACACCGGGGAGCTGTTTTTT. It yields the protein CASSMRQGDTGELFF. The variable domain in full, completed from reference TRBV19 and TRBJ2-2, reads DGGITQSPKYLFRKEGQNVTLSCEQNLNHDAMYWYRQDPGQGLRLIYYSQIVNDFQKGDIAEGYSVSREKKESFPLTVTSAQKNPTAFYLCASSMRQGDTGELFFGEGSRLTVL.

The chain joins TRBV6-5 to TRBJ1-1; 7 nucleotides align to TRBD1. In germline, CDR1 is MNHEY, CDR2 SVGAGI. V lost 0 bases to trimming and J lost 5 bases; unmatched junction nucleotides: 3. The CDR3 length is 14 residues. CDR3 DNA: TGTGCCAGCAGTTACTCGAGGGGGCTAACTGAAGCTTTCTTT. This codes for CASSYSRGLTEAFF.

The J gene is TRBJ1-2, the V gene TRBV10-3, with D possibly TRBD1 on 5 matching bases. Germline lookup yields CDR1 ENHRY and CDR2 SYGVKD. The CDR3 contains 15 residues. V shed 2 bases and J shed 4 bases, with 14 bases lying between them. CDR3 sequence reads: CAISERTDSSYGYTF. CDR3 sequence (DNA): TGTGCCATCAGTGAGCGAACTGACAGTAGCTATGGCTACACCTTC.

The V and J genes are TRBV7-2 and TRBJ2-1; 9 bases map to TRBD2. The CDR3 has 14 residues. V was pared by 5 bases and J by 1 base, with 0 bases of the junction left unmatched. The germline CDR1 and CDR2 sequences are SGHTA and FQGNSA. CDR3 residues: CASSAGGSYNEQFF. DNA for the CDR3: TGTGCCAGCAGCGCGGGGGGGTCCTACAATGAGCAGTTCTTC.

This chain links TRBV19 with TRBJ2-1, with D tentatively TRBD2 (6 bases). Trimming shortened V by 10 bases and J by 9 bases, and 22 bases separated the two germline ends. This CDR3 is built from 14 residues. Germline loops: CDR1 LNHDA, CDR2 SQIVND (reference sequence). Here the CDR3 reads CATGGPASRLEQFF. The CDR3 coding sequence is TGTGCCACCGGGGGACCCGCATCGAGACTTGAGCAGTTCTTC.

The rearrangement links TRBV7-6 to TRBJ2-3; tentatively, D is TRBD2 (6 bases). This CDR3 is built from 15 residues. Germline V CDR1 and CDR2: SGHVS, FNYEAQ. Trimming removed 3 bases from V and 0 bases from J, with 10 bases in between. Here the CDR3 reads CASSFNGGSTDTQYF. The CDR3 DNA follows: TGTGCCAGCAGCTTCAACGGGGGTAGCACAGATACGCAGTATTTT.

The chain uses TRBV27 and TRBJ2-5, with a tentative D call TRBD2 (6 bases). Between the trimmed V and J ends, which lost 3 bases and 1 base, there was a span of 9 bases. The CDR3 contains 14 residues. The germline gives CDR1 MNHEY, CDR2 SMNVEV (reference sequence). This CDR3 is CASSLGGTQETQYF. In DNA form, the CDR3 reads TGTGCCAGCAGTTTGGGAGGAACCCAAGAGACCCAGTACTTC.

The chain recombines TRBV7-9 with TRBJ1-4; 9 bases are a match to TRBD1. Unmatched junction bases numbered 6, after V lost 6 bases and J lost 4 bases. Germline CDR1 and CDR2: SEHNR and FQNEAQ (reference sequence). The CDR3 runs to 15 residues. For the CDR3, the DNA is TGTGCCAGCAGTCCCGGGACAGGGCTTAATGAAAAACTGTTTTTT. It yields the protein CASSPGTGLNEKLFF.

The genes are TRBV27 and TRBJ2-7; a possible D gene is TRBD1 (7 bases). Germline-derived CDR1 and CDR2 are MNHEY and SMNVEV (reference sequence). V lost 4 bases and J 3 bases, leaving 16 bases between the germline ends. This CDR3 comprises 15 residues. The CDR3 bases are TGTGCCAGCAGTTCCCCGACAGGGAGGATCTACGAGCAGTACTTC. Translation gives CASSSPTGRIYEQYF.

V gene TRBV7-9 combines with J gene TRBJ1-2; D is ambiguous. The CDR3 has 13 residues. Trimming pared 1 base from V and 4 bases from J, leaving 7 bases between. Per germline, CDR1 SEHNR and CDR2 FQNEAQ (reference sequence). In DNA form, the CDR3 reads TGTGCCAGCAGCTTAGTCCAAGCCTATGGCTACACCTTC. Translating gives CASSLVQAYGYTF. The full variable domain, completed using reference TRBV7-9 and TRBJ1-2, is DTGVSQNPRHKITKRGQNVTFRCDPISEHNRLYWYRQTLGQGPEFLTYFQNEAQLEKSRLLSDRFSAERPKGSFSTLEIQRTEQGDSAMYLCASSLVQAYGYTFGSGTRLTVV.

The chain is built from TRBV29-1 and TRBJ2-7; D possibly corresponds to TRBD1 (6 bases). Germline V gene data show CDR1 as SQVTM and CDR2 as ANQGSEA. V was shortened by 6 bases and J by 6 bases, with 18 bases between the two germline ends. This CDR3 has 13 residues. As DNA, the CDR3 is TGCAGCGTAGCCGGACAGTCCTCTTCCGAGCAGTACTTC. Translating it yields CSVAGQSSSEQYF.

This clone was observed once. The chain combines TRBV15 with TRBJ1-2, with 8 positions matching TRBD1. The V segment lost 4 bases and the J segment 4 bases; nucleotides outside the gene matches: 8. The CDR3 totals 15 residues. From germline, CDR1 is LNHNV and CDR2 YYDKDF (reference sequence). The CDR3 region is CATSKDRGLSYGYTF. CDR3 sequence (DNA): TGTGCCACCAGCAAAGACAGGGGCTTGAGCTATGGCTACACCTTC.

This chain connects TRBV4-1 to TRBJ2-3; 11 bases map to TRBD2. This CDR3 is 16 amino acids long. Germline values: CDR1 MGHRA, CDR2 YSYEKL. The V and J ends lost 5 bases and 0 bases, in that order; junction bases with no gene match: 4. The DNA for the CDR3 is TGCGCCAGCAGCGCACGACTAGCGGGAAGCACAGATACGCAGTATTTT. Amino acids: CASSARLAGSTDTQYF.

The chain combines TRBV6-1 with TRBJ2-6; D may be TRBD1 (6 bases). CDR3 length: 15 residues. Between the trimmed V and J ends, which lost 2 bases and 2 bases, there was a span of 7 bases. Germline V gives CDR1 MNHNS, CDR2 SASEGT. CDR3 region: CASSEWTAGANVLTF. The CDR3 bases are TGTGCCAGCAGTGAATGGACAGCTGGGGCCAACGTCCTGACTTTC.